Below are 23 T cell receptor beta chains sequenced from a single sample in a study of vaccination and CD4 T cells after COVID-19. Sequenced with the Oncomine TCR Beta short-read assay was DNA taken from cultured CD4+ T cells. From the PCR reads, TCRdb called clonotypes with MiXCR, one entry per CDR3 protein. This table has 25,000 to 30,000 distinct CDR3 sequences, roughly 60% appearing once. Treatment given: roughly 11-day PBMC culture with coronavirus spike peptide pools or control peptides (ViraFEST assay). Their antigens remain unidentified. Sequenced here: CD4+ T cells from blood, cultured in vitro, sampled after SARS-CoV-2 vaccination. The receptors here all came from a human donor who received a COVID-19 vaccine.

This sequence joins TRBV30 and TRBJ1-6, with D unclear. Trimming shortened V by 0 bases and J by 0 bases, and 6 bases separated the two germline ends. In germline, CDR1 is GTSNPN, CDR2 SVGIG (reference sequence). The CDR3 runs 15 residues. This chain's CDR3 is CAWSVGVSYNSPLHF. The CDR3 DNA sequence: TGTGCCTGGAGTGTTGGGGTCTCCTATAATTCACCCCTCCACTTT.

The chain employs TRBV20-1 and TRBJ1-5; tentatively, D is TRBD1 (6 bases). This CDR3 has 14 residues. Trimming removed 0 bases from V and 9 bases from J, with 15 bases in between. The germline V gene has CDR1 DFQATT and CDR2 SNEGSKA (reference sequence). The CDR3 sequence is CSARDGAGGGPQHF. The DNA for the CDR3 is TGCAGTGCTAGAGATGGGGCAGGAGGGGGGCCCCAGCATTTT.

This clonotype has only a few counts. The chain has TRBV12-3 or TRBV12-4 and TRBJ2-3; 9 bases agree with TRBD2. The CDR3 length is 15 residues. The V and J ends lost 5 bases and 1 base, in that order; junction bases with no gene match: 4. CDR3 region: CASSERGVGTDTQYF. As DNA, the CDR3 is TGTGCCAGCAGTGAGCGGGGGGTAGGCACAGATACGCAGTATTTT.

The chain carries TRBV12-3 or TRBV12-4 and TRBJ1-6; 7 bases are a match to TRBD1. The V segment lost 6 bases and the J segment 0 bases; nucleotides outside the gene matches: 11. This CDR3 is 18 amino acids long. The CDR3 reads CASSRTGGKSSYNSPLHF. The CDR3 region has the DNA TGTGCCAGCAGCCGGACAGGAGGAAAGAGCTCCTATAATTCACCCCTCCACTTT.

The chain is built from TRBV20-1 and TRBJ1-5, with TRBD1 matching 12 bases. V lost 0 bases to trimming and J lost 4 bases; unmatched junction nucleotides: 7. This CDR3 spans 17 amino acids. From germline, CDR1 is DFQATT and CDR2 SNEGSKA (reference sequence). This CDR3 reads CSARDQGTGGENQPQHF. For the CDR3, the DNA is TGCAGTGCTAGAGATCAGGGGACAGGGGGCGAAAATCAGCCCCAGCATTTT.

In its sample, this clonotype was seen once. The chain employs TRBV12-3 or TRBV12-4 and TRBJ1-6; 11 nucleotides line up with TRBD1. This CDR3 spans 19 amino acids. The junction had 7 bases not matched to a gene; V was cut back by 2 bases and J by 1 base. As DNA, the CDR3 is TGTGCCAGCAGTTTAAAGGCGGGGACAGGGGGTTCCTATAATTCACCCCTCCACTTT. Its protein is CASSLKAGTGGSYNSPLHF.

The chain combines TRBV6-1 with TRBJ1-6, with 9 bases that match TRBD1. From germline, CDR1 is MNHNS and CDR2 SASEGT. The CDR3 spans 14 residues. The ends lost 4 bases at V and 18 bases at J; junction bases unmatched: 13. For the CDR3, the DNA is TGTGCCAGCAGTGGCCGGGACAGGGCCTTTTCACCCCACTTT. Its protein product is CASSGRDRAFSPHF.

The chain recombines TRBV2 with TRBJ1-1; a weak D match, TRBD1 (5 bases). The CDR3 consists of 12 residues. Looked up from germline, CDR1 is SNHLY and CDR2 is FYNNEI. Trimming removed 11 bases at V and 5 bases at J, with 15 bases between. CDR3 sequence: CAGSGPGTEAFF. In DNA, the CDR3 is TGTGCCGGCTCAGGGCCGGGGACTGAAGCTTTCTTT.

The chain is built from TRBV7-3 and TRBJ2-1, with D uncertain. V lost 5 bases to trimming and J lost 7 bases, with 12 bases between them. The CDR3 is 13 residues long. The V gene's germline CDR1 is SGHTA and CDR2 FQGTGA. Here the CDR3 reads CASSPGPANEQFF. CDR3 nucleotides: TGTGCCAGCAGCCCCGGACCGGCGAATGAGCAGTTCTTC. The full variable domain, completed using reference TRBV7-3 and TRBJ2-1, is GAGVSQTPSNKVTEKGKYVELRCDPISGHTALYWYRQSLGQGPEFLIYFQGTGAADDSGLPNDRFFAVRPEGSVSTLKIQRTERGDSAVYLCASSPGPANEQFFGPGTRLTVL.

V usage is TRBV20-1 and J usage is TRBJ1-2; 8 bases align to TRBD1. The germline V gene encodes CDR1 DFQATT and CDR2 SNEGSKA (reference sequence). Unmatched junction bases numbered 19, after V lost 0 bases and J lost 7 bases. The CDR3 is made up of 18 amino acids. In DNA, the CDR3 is TGCAGTGCTAGAGATGGCCTAGAGCTAGCTACAGGGGGAGCTGGCTACACCTTC. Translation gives CSARDGLELATGGAGYTF.

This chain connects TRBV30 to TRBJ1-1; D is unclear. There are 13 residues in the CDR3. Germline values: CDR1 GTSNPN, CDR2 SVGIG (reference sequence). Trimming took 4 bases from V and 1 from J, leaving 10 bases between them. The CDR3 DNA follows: TGTGCCTGGAATTCCCCACCGAACACTGAAGCTTTCTTT. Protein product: CAWNSPPNTEAFF.

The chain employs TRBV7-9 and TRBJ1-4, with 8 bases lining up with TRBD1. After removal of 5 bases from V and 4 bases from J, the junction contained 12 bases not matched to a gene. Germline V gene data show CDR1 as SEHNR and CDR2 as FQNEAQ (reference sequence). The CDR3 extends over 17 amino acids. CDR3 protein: CASSPPTGADSNEKLFF. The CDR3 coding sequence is TGTGCCAGCAGCCCCCCGACAGGGGCGGACAGTAATGAAAAACTGTTTTTT.

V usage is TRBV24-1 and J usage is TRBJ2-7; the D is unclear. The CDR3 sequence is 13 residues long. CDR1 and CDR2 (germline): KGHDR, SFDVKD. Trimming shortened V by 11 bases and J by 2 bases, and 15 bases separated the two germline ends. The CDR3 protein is CASSLRFAYEQYF. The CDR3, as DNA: TGTGCCAGCAGCTTAAGGTTTGCCTACGAGCAGTACTTC.

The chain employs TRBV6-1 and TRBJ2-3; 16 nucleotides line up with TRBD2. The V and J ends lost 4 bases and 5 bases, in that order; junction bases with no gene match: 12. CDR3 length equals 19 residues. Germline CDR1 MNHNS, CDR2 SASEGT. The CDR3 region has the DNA TGTGCCAGCAGTGCCTTGGGACTAGCGGGGGGGCGGTATGGAGATACGCAGTATTTT. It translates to CASSALGLAGGRYGDTQYF.

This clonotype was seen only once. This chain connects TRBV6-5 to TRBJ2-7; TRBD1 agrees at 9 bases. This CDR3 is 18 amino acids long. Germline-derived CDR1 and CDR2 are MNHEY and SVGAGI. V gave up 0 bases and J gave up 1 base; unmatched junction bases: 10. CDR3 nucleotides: TGTGCCAGCAGTTACTCAGCCCCTCCGGGACAGGGTTCCTACGAGCAGTACTTC. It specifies CASSYSAPPGQGSYEQYF.

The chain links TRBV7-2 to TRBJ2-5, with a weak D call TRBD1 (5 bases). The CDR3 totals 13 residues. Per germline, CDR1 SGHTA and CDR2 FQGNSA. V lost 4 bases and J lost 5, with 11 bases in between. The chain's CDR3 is CASSSAGKETQYF. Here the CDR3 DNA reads TGTGCCAGCAGCTCGGCAGGGAAGGAGACCCAGTACTTC.

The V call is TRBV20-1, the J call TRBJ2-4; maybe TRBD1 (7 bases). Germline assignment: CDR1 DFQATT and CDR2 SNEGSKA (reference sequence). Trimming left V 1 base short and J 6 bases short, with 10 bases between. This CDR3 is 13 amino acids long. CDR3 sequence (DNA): TGCAGTGCTAGAGGGCAGGGGGGAAACATTCAGTACTTC. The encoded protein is CSARGQGGNIQYF.

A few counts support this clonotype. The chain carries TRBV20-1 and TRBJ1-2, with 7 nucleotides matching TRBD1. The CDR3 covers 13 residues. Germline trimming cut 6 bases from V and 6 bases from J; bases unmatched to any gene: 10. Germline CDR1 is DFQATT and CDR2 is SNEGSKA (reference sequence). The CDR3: CSAYDEGAHGYTF. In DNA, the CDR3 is TGCAGTGCGTATGATGAGGGGGCGCATGGCTACACCTTC.

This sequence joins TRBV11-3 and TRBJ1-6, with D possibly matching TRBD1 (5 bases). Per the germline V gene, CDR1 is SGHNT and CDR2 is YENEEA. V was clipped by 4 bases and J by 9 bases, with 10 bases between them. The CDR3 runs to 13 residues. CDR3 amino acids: CASSWQGGSPLHF. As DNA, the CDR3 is TGTGCCAGCAGCTGGCAGGGAGGTTCACCCCTCCACTTT.

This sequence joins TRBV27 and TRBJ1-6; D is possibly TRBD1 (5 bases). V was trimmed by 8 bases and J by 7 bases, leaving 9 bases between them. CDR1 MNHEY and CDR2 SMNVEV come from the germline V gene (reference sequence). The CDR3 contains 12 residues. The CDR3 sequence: CASGDPNSPLHF. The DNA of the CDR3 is TGTGCCAGCGGGGACCCAAATTCACCCCTCCACTTT.

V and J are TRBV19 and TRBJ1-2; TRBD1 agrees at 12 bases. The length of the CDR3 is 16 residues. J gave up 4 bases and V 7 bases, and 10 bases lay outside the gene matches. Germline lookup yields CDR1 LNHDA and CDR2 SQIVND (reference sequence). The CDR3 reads CASTDLGTGGLYGYTF. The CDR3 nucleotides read TGTGCCAGTACTGACCTCGGGACAGGGGGCCTCTATGGCTACACCTTC. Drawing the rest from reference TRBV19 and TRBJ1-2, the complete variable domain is DGGITQSPKYLFRKEGQNVTLSCEQNLNHDAMYWYRQDPGQGLRLIYYSQIVNDFQKGDIAEGYSVSREKKESFPLTVTSAQKNPTAFYLCASTDLGTGGLYGYTFGSGTRLTVV.

This CDR3 is CASSSRVAGISYEQYF. The CDR3, as DNA: TGTGCCAGCAGCTCACGGGTAGCGGGGATTTCCTACGAGCAGTACTTC. The rearrangement uses TRBV7-2 and TRBJ2-7; TRBD2 matches at 8 bases. Unmatched junction bases numbered 9, after V lost 4 bases and J lost 1 base. CDR3 length: 16 residues. Germline CDR1 reads SGHTA; CDR2 reads FQGNSA.

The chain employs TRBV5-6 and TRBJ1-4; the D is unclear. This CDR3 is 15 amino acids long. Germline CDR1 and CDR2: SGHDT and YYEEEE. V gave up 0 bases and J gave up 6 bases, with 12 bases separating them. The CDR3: CASSLGYLEDEKLFF. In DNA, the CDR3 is TGTGCCAGCAGCTTGGGCTACCTTGAGGATGAAAAACTGTTTTTT.